This TCR beta chain is drawn from a study of blood T cell repertoires in COVID-19. Study in general: Some COVID-19 samples were acute and others convalescent; all came from the United States, Italy and Spain.

A remark on this clone: Germline is not matched at one junction end, which may reflect a read error.

The V gene's germline CDR1 is MRHNA and CDR2 SNTAGT. The CDR3 extends over 14 amino acids. Repertoires were generated with immunoSEQ multiplex PCR, while TCRdb's copy carries only in-frame clones and drops some. The sample contains 170,000 or so clones, almost 80% of which appear only once. The sample taken for sequencing was peripheral blood. This rearrangement joins TRBV6-4 to TRBJ1-6, with D possibly being TRBD1 (6 bases). This sequence originates from an older woman with acute or convalescent COVID-19. CDR3 loop: CASRDWDNNSPLHF. The DNA for the CDR3 is TGTGCCAGCAGGGACTGGGACAATAATTCACCCCTCCACTTT.